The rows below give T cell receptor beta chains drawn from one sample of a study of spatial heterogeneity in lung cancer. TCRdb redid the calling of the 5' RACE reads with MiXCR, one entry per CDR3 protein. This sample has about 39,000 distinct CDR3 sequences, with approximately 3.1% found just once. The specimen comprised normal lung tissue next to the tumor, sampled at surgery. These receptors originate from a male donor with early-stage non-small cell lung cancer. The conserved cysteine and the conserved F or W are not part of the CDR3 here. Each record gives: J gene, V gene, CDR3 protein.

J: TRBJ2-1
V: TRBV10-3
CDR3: AITGGGPPNEQF

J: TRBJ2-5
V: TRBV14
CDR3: ASSQAGRGPEETQY

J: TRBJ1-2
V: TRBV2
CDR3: ASSVGTVGYT

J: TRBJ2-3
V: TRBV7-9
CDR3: ASSLALGEATDTQY

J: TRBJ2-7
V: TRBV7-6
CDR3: ASSSPGQPYEQY

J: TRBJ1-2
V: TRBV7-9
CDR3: ASSLGRQGDGYT

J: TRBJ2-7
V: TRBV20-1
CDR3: SVEGTSYEQY

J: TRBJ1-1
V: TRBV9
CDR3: ASSVGMDTEAF

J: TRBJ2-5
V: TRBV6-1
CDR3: ASSDLQGEETQY

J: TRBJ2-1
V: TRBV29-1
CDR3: TIAWGGTHNEQF